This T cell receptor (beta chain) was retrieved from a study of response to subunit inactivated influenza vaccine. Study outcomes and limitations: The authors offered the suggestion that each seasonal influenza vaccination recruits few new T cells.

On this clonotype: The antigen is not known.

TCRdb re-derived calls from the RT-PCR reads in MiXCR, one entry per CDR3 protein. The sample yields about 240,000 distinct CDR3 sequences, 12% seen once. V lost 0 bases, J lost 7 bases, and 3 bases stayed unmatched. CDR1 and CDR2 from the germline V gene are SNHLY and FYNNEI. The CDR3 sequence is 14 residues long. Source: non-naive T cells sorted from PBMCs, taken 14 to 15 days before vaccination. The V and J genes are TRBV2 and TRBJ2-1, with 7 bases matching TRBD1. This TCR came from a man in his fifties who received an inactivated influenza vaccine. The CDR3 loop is CASSEARQGNEQFF. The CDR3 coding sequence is TGTGCCAGCAGTGAAGCTCGACAGGGAAATGAGCAGTTCTTC.